These T cell receptor beta chains were read from a single sample in a study of glioma-infiltrating T cells after dendritic cell vaccination. The method was immunoSEQ multiplex PCR; TCRdb's version includes in-frame clones alone and lacks a portion of them. The table has around 72,000 clones, roughly 79% seen once; the top ten hold 7.9%. This specimen was blood, taken before dendritic cell vaccination. The origin of the receptors is a human donor with glioblastoma. The conserved cysteine and the conserved F or W are not part of the CDR3 here. Size tells how often a clone was seen (once, few, many) or the class of an expanded clone, and some rows leave it out.

abundance: NA
j_gene: TRBJ1-1
v_gene: TRBV9
CDR3aa: ASSVGPQGTEAF

abundance: NA
j_gene: TRBJ2-5
v_gene: TRBV9
CDR3aa: ASSQTGGKETQY

abundance: NA
j_gene: TRBJ1-1
v_gene: TRBV6-4
CDR3aa: ASSPGQGYEAF

abundance: NA
j_gene: TRBJ2-7
v_gene: TRBV5-3
CDR3aa: ARSLGRDLFHEQY

abundance: NA
j_gene: TRBJ1-1
v_gene: TRBV19
CDR3aa: ASSILGTTEAF

abundance: NA
j_gene: TRBJ1-1
v_gene: TRBV27
CDR3aa: ASSFSGGGNTEAF

abundance: NA
j_gene: TRBJ2-1
v_gene: TRBV5-4
CDR3aa: ASSSGLPSSYNEQF

abundance: NA
j_gene: TRBJ2-7
v_gene: TRBV10-3
CDR3aa: AISESGRQVGSYEQY

abundance: NA
j_gene: TRBJ2-1
v_gene: TRBV11-3
CDR3aa: ASSLAGGYNEQF

abundance: once
j_gene: TRBJ1-2
v_gene: TRBV20-1
CDR3aa: SVITQGGYT

abundance: NA
j_gene: TRBJ1-5
v_gene: TRBV18
CDR3aa: ASSPQQYQPQH

abundance: NA
j_gene: TRBJ1-5
v_gene: TRBV2
CDR3aa: ASRQQQGLVGPQH

abundance: NA
j_gene: TRBJ2-7
v_gene: TRBV15
CDR3aa: ATSRDTPRGEQY

abundance: NA
j_gene: TRBJ2-3
v_gene: TRBV29-1
CDR3aa: SAGTDSTDTQY

abundance: NA
j_gene: TRBJ1-3
v_gene: TRBV11-1
CDR3aa: ASSMDNSGNTIY

abundance: few
j_gene: TRBJ2-7
v_gene: TRBV6-6
CDR3aa: ASSYSASGGGEQY

abundance: NA
j_gene: TRBJ2-5
v_gene: TRBV5-1
CDR3aa: ASSLESGGGGEQY